This is a list of T cell receptor beta chains from one sample in a study of OX40 agonist ivuxolimab in advanced cancers. The table came from immunoSEQ multiplex PCR; TCRdb's copy has only in-frame clones and leaves some out. The data show some 83,000 clones, more than 80% seen once. This specimen consisted of CD4+ or CD8+ T cells sorted from blood, obtained in a trial of the OX40 agonist ivuxolimab. The receptors originated from an adult with an advanced solid tumor such as melanoma, head and neck, liver or kidney cancer. The CDR3 runs from the conserved cysteine through the conserved F or W. The D gene is left open where the match is weak. The size entry is marked missing in some rows and otherwise reads once, few, many or a size class.

J gene | V gene | D gene | clone size | CDR3 protein | CDR3 DNA
TRBJ1-3 | TRBV11-3 | . | . | CASSLGPGNTIYF | TGTGCCAGCAGCTTAGGCCCGGGAAACACCATATATTTT
TRBJ2-5 | TRBV28 | . | . | CASSFFNPQETQYF | TGTGCCAGCAGTTTTTTTAACCCCCAAGAGACCCAGTACTTC
TRBJ2-3 | TRBV28 | TRBD2 | . | CASRLGGVLNTQYF | TGTGCCAGCCGTCTGGGAGGGGTTTTAAATACGCAGTATTTT
TRBJ2-1 | TRBV4-2 | TRBD2 | . | CASSQPGLGLLGQFF | TGTGCCAGCAGCCAGCCGGGACTAGGACTTCTTGGGCAGTTCTTC
TRBJ2-7 | TRBV2 | . | . | CASTSSGTLRAEQYF | TGTGCCAGCACCTCAAGTGGGACTCTAAGAGCCGAGCAGTACTTC
TRBJ1-5 | TRBV7-8 | . | . | CASSLAGGHSNQPQHF | TGTGCCAGCAGCTTAGCGGGGGGGCATAGCAATCAGCCCCAGCATTTT
TRBJ1-6 | TRBV28 | . | . | CASSLEFHREGDSPLHF | TGTGCCAGCAGTTTAGAGTTTCACAGGGAAGGAGATTCACCCCTCCACTTT
TRBJ1-1 | TRBV30 | . | . | CAWSVPFEAFF | TGTGCCTGGAGTGTACCCTTTGAAGCTTTCTTT
TRBJ1-5 | TRBV30 | . | . | CAGSTVSGNQPQHF | TGTGCCGGAAGTACGGTTTCGGGCAATCAGCCCCAGCATTTT
TRBJ2-7 | TRBV10-3 | . | few | CAIRDAYEQYF | TGTGCCATCAGAGACGCCTACGAGCAGTACTTC
TRBJ2-5 | TRBV13 | . | . | CASSDGVGETQYF | TGTGCCAGCAGCGACGGGGTCGGAGAGACCCAGTACTTC
TRBJ1-5 | TRBV7-8 | . | . | CASSTNEGYDQPQHF | TGTGCCAGCAGCACCAACGAGGGGTATGATCAGCCCCAGCATTTT
TRBJ1-1 | TRBV9 | . | . | CASSEGGDTEAFF | TGTGCCAGCAGCGAGGGGGGAGACACTGAAGCTTTCTTT